This entry concerns a single T cell receptor (beta chain). What it binds is unknown. The sample belongs to a study of shared clonotypes between healthy human individuals. Each donor was a Caucasian adult residing in Nashville, Tennessee. Germline CDR1 is LGHNA and CDR2 is YNFKEQ. This CDR3 is built from 16 residues. Trimming removed 0 bases from V and 2 bases from J, with 11 bases in between. General study findings and limits: Shared clonotypes: 4.5% to 6.5% naive CD4, 3.5% to 4% naive CD8, under 2.5% memory CD4, around 0.4% memory CD8.

The method was immunoSEQ multiplex PCR; TCRdb's version includes in-frame clones alone and lacks a portion of them. In the table there are some 2,500,000 clones, 93% of which are singletons. This TCR was recovered from a man aged 18 to 30 in good health. Some clones in this sample may be carry-over from other donors' samples. Sequenced: naive CD4+ T cells from PBMCs. Subset noted: CD45RA+ positively selected. The J gene is TRBJ1-5, the V gene TRBV4-2; a weak D match, TRBD1 (6 bases). DNA for the CDR3: TGTGCCAGCAGCCAAGATTTGGGGGCTCGCAATCAGCCCCAGCATTTT. Translated, it gives CASSQDLGARNQPQHF.